A single sample gave rise to the 24 T cell receptor beta chains below, sequenced in a study of T cell clonality in common variable immunodeficiency (dated by TCRdb to the mid-2010s). General study outcomes and caveats: Reportedly, TCRbeta sequences from CVID had fewer deletions and N-nucleotide insertions, and highly modified clones with 13 or more V deletions were absent from CVID.

Their specific antigens are unknown. Library preparation employed the immunoSEQ multiplex PCR assay. TCRdb provides this immuneACCESS table in a form limited to in-frame rearrangements. Some clones are lacking; in checked studies, under half of them reflect an unresolved V gene, and why the rest are absent is not known. With about 23,000 clones recorded, this sample contains no clone counted only once. The ten largest make up under 10% of the sample. The sequenced sample consisted of peripheral blood mononuclear cells. The receptors stem from a human donor with common variable immunodeficiency.

Only a few counts were recorded for this clone. With the read ending 3 residues before the CDR3 end, the germline J gene is used to fill in that end. V is TRBV18 and J is TRBJ1-2; D is perhaps TRBD1 (6 bases). CDR1 is KGHSH, CDR2 LQKENI, per germline. The CDR3 contains 16 residues. The V gene lost 1 base and the J gene lost 0 bases, with 12 bases spanning the gap. CDR3 DNA (partial): TGTGCCAGCTCACCACGGGAACAGGGTTCTAACTATGGC. Protein: CASSPREQGSNYG. The full CDR3 is CASSPREQGSNYGYTF.

In this sample, this clone turned up a few times. From the germline J gene comes the end of the CDR3, since the read stops 3 residues before it. V gene TRBV5-1 combines with J gene TRBJ2-7; no clear D gene. The germline V gene encodes CDR1 SGHRS and CDR2 YFSETQ. The V gene lost 0 bases and the J gene lost 0 bases, with 10 bases spanning the gap. This CDR3 is built from 15 residues. The CDR3 reads CASSLGGSNSYEQYF. Partial CDR3 DNA: TGCGCCAGCAGCTTGGGTGGCTCCAACTCCTACGAG. Supplemented by reference TRBV5-1 and TRBJ2-7, the full variable domain reads KAGVTQTPRYLIKTRGQQVTLSCSPISGHRSVSWYQQTPGQGLQFLFEYFSETQRNKGNFPGRFSGRQFSNSRSEMNVSTLELGDSALYLCASSLGGSNSYEQYFGPGTRLTVT.

CDR3 in amino acids: CASSLDRRPYEQYF. The sequenced CDR3 bases are TGTGCCAGCAGCTTGGACAGAAGGCCCTACGAG. The chain couples TRBV5-6 to TRBJ2-7; D is unresolved. The read falls 3 residues short of the CDR3 end, and the missing part is taken from the germline J gene. Trimming left V 0 bases short and J 2 bases short, with 9 bases between. CDR3 length: 14 amino acids. Per germline, CDR1 SGHDT and CDR2 YYEEEE.

This clone came up a few times. The DNA ends 3 residues before the CDR3 does, and the rest of the CDR3 is filled in from the germline J gene. The V gene is TRBV19, the J gene TRBJ2-3; a weak D match, TRBD2 (5 bases). CDR3 length: 16 amino acids. Between the trimmed V and J ends, which lost 5 bases and 0 bases, there was a span of 15 bases. Germline V lookup: CDR1 LNHDA, CDR2 SQIVND (reference sequence). The CDR3 spells CASSATGFTSTDTQYF. The covered CDR3 bases are TGTGCCAGTAGTGCAACGGGGTTCACTAGCACAGATACG.

Regarding this clone: The DNA ends 3 residues before the CDR3 does, and the rest of the CDR3 is filled in from the germline J gene. The chain is built from TRBV2 and TRBJ2-6; D might be TRBD1 (6 bases). The CDR3 has 18 amino acids. V lost 2 bases and J 0 bases, leaving 14 bases between the germline ends. Per the germline V gene, CDR1 is SNHLY and CDR2 is FYNNEI. The CDR3 here is CASSETRTARSGANVLTF. CDR3 bases read: TGTGCCAGCAGTGAAACCCGGACAGCCCGCTCTGGGGCCAACGTC.

A few counts support this clone. CDR3 sequence reads: CASWTGILNTEAFF. The CDR3 DNA, read in part, is TGTGCCAGCTGGACAGGGATATTGAACACTGAA. The chain joins TRBV18 to TRBJ1-1; 8 nucleotides match TRBD1. The read ends 3 residues shy of where the CDR3 ends; the end is completed using the germline J gene. With V trimmed by 7 bases and J by 0 bases, 4 bases remained unmatched. Germline CDR1 and CDR2: KGHSH and LQKENI. The CDR3 extends over 14 amino acids. Drawing the rest from reference TRBV18 and TRBJ1-1, the complete variable domain is NAGVMQNPRHLVRRRGQEARLRCSPMKGHSHVYWYRQLPEEGLKFMVYLQKENIIDESGMPKERFSAEFPKEGPSILRIQQVVRGDSAAYFCASWTGILNTEAFFGQGTRLTVV.

Comment on this clone: The sequenced fragment ends 3 residues before the CDR3 boundary, so the rest is inferred from the germline J gene. The chain combines TRBV19 with TRBJ1-3; 7 bases are shared with TRBD1. V shed 5 bases, J shed 4 bases, and the junction held 5 bases outside the gene matches. CDR1 is LNHDA and CDR2 is SQIVND in the germline V gene (reference sequence). This CDR3 contains 14 residues. The CDR3: CASSPRTGGNTIYF. The part of the CDR3 DNA that was read is TGTGCCAGTAGTCCCCGGACAGGCGGAAACACC. Combining the CDR3 with reference TRBV19 and TRBJ1-3 gives the whole variable domain DGGITQSPKYLFRKEGQNVTLSCEQNLNHDAMYWYRQDPGQGLRLIYYSQIVNDFQKGDIAEGYSVSREKKESFPLTVTSAQKNPTAFYLCASSPRTGGNTIYFGEGSWLTVV.

To note about this clone: The CDR3 is cut off 3 residues early in the read; its end comes from the germline J gene. V usage is TRBV10-3 and J usage is TRBJ2-5; no firm D call. CDR1 and CDR2 from the germline V gene are ENHRY and SYGVKD. The CDR3 consists of 12 residues. V shed 4 bases and J shed 4 bases, with 7 bases lying between them. CDR3 loop: CAISAQRETQYF. CDR3 bases read: TGTGCCATCAGTGCACAGAGAGAGACC.

In its sample, this clone was seen many times. The read halts 3 residues ahead of the CDR3 end, with the missing end drawn from the germline J gene. The chain couples TRBV29-1 to TRBJ2-1, with a possible D match to TRBD1 (5 bases). The ends were cut back, 4 bases at V and 1 base at J, with 14 bases in the middle. The CDR3 runs 15 residues. CDR1 is SQVTM and CDR2 is ANQGSEA in the germline V gene. The CDR3 bases that were read are TGCAGCGTTGGTCCCTCAGGGCTGTCCTACAATGAG. This translates into CSVGPSGLSYNE. The complete CDR3 protein is CSVGPSGLSYNEQFF.

The table lists this clone with a few counts. A read error may produce the germline difference seen at one junction end. The read terminates 3 residues before the CDR3 end, so the remaining end is supplied by the germline J gene. This sequence joins TRBV2 and TRBJ2-5, with D hard to call. The germline gives CDR1 SNHLY, CDR2 FYNNEI. The CDR3 runs to 12 residues. This CDR3 is CASREEEETQYF. CDR3 DNA (partial): TGTGCCAGCAGAGAAGAGGAAGAGACC.

About this clone: The CDR3 end lies 3 residues beyond the end of the read and is filled in from the germline J gene. The chain links TRBV2 to TRBJ1-2, with 8 positions matching TRBD1. CDR1 is SNHLY and CDR2 is FYNNEI in the germline V gene. The V segment lost 5 bases and the J segment 6 bases; nucleotides outside the gene matches: 8. The CDR3 extends over 14 amino acids. The CDR3 loop is CASSQGTGGNGYTF. The CDR3 bases that were read are TGTGCCAGCAGTCAGGGGACAGGCGGAAATGGC. Full variable domain (rest looked up from reference TRBV2 and TRBJ1-2): EPEVTQTPSHQVTQMGQEVILRCVPISNHLYFYWYRQILGQKVEFLVSFYNNEISEKSEIFDDQFSVERPDGSNFTLKIRSTKLEDSAMYFCASSQGTGGNGYTFGSGTRLTVV.

This clone was counted ten times or more. The CDR3 end is not reached by the read, which stops 3 residues before it; the germline J gene fills it in. The chain has TRBV18 and TRBJ2-4, with TRBD1 as a possible D gene (6 bases). This CDR3 region has 13 residues. In germline, CDR1 is KGHSH, CDR2 LQKENI. V was clipped by 3 bases and J by 5 bases, with 8 bases between them. The covered CDR3 bases are TGTGCCAGCTCACCCCGGACAGAAAACATT. It encodes CASSPRTENI. The CDR3 in full is CASSPRTENIQYF.

This clone came up many times. The read gets to within 3 residues of the CDR3 end, and the germline J gene fills in the rest. The chain employs TRBV7-9 and TRBJ2-1; 12 bases match TRBD2. The CDR3 contains 13 residues. CDR1 and CDR2 from the germline V gene are SEHNR and FQNEAQ (reference sequence). The ends lost 11 bases at V and 1 base at J; junction bases unmatched: 0. Here the CDR3 reads CAGTSGSYNEQFF. The covered CDR3 bases are TGTGCCGGGACTAGCGGGTCCTACAATGAG.

This clone has a count of ten or more. The CDR3 end lies 3 residues beyond the end of the read and is filled in from the germline J gene. This chain joins TRBV6-4 and TRBJ2-7; D is possibly TRBD1 (7 bases). The germline gives CDR1 MRHNA, CDR2 SNTAGT. CDR3 length: 17 amino acids. The germline V and J ends were trimmed by 2 bases and 6 bases, with 23 bases remaining between them. The sequenced CDR3 bases are TGTGCCAGCAGTGACCTTTCAAGGGGCAGGGGGGCGGGCGAG. Translation gives CASSDLSRGRGAGE. In full, the CDR3 reads CASSDLSRGRGAGEQYF.

A few counts support this clone. The CDR3 end is not reached by the read, which stops 3 residues before it; the germline J gene fills it in. The chain is built from TRBV6-1 and TRBJ2-7; the D is unclear. The CDR3 has 14 amino acids. Germline lookup yields CDR1 MNHNS and CDR2 SASEGT. V lost 1 base, J lost 3 bases, and 10 bases lay in between. CDR3 DNA (partial): TGTGCCAGCAGTGAAGAGGGCTCCTACTACGAG. Its protein is CASSEEGSYYE. From start to end, the CDR3 is CASSEEGSYYEQYF.

This clone was seen a handful of times. Read coverage stops 3 residues before the CDR3 terminus; the germline J gene supplies the remainder. The rearrangement uses TRBV7-3 and TRBJ1-2; possible D gene TRBD1, 5 bases. Trimming cost V 4 bases and J 6 bases, with 12 bases left between them. The CDR3 loop spans 13 amino acids. CDR1 is SGHTA and CDR2 is FQGTGA in the germline V gene. CDR3 bases read: TGTGCCAGCAGCTCCCAGGGTAGGGATGGC. As protein: CASSSQGRDG. The full-length CDR3 reads as CASSSQGRDGYTF.

This clone came up a few times. From the germline J gene comes the end of the CDR3, since the read stops 3 residues before it. J is TRBJ2-7 and V is TRBV29-1, with 13 positions matching TRBD2. The CDR3 contains 18 residues. Unmatched junction bases numbered 11, after V lost 0 bases and J lost 3 bases. CDR1 and CDR2 (germline): SQVTM, ANQGSEA. The CDR3 reads CSVEDTTSGRPSYYEQYF. The DNA read from the CDR3 is TGCAGCGTTGAAGATACGACTAGCGGGAGGCCCTCCTACTACGAG.

This clone was observed many times. CDR3 loop: CASSLKSQRPGELFF. CDR3 DNA (partial): TGTGCCAGCAGCTTAAAATCCCAGCGACCCGGGGAG. The rearrangement links TRBV7-6 to TRBJ2-2; no clear D gene. The observed sequence ends 3 residues before the CDR3 terminus, with the missing tail filled in from the germline J gene. Germline CDR1 is SGHVS and CDR2 is FNYEAQ. Trimming pared 2 bases from V and 6 bases from J, leaving 13 bases between. CDR3 length: 15 residues. Variable domain in full (rest from reference TRBV7-6 and TRBJ2-2): GAGVSQSPRYKVTKRGQDVALRCDPISGHVSLYWYRQALGQGPEFLTYFNYEAQQDKSGLPNDRFSAERPEGSISTLTIQRTEQRDSAMYRCASSLKSQRPGELFFGEGSRLTVL.

The table lists this clone with a few counts. Read sequence stops 3 residues before the CDR3 end, and the germline J gene provides the missing end. This chain joins TRBV7-6 and TRBJ2-5; TRBD2 agrees at 8 bases. The CDR3 totals 15 residues. J gave up 2 bases and V 5 bases, and 7 bases lay outside the gene matches. Germline V gene lookup returns CDR1 SGHVS and CDR2 FNYEAQ. The CDR3: CASSPSGLAQETQYF. The sequenced CDR3 bases are TGTGCCAGCAGCCCAAGTGGACTAGCTCAAGAGACC. The variable domain in full, with the rest retrieved from reference TRBV7-6 and TRBJ2-5, is GAGVSQSPRYKVTKRGQDVALRCDPISGHVSLYWYRQALGQGPEFLTYFNYEAQQDKSGLPNDRFSAERPEGSISTLTIQRTEQRDSAMYRCASSPSGLAQETQYFGPGTRLLVL.

Concerning this clone itself: Read sequence stops 3 residues before the CDR3 end, and the germline J gene provides the missing end. The chain recombines TRBV7-9 with TRBJ1-3; D call uncertain. This CDR3 has 14 amino acids. CDR1 SEHNR and CDR2 FQNEAQ come from the germline V gene (reference sequence). Trimming stripped 7 bases from V and 6 bases from J, with 16 bases between. Partial CDR3 DNA: TGTGCCAGCAACCGTTTAGGGCAGGAAAACACC. Protein sequence: CASNRLGQENT. The complete CDR3 reads CASNRLGQENTIYF. The entire variable domain, with the rest obtained from reference TRBV7-9 and TRBJ1-3, is as follows: DTGVSQNPRHKITKRGQNVTFRCDPISEHNRLYWYRQTLGQGPEFLTYFQNEAQLEKSRLLSDRFSAERPKGSFSTLEIQRTEQGDSAMYLCASNRLGQENTIYFGEGSWLTVV.

The sample holds many counts of this clone. Read coverage stops 3 residues before the CDR3 terminus; the germline J gene supplies the remainder. V is TRBV19 and J is TRBJ2-7; TRBD2 agrees at 10 bases. Germline V gene lookup returns CDR1 LNHDA and CDR2 SQIVND (reference sequence). Trimming at V came to 3 bases and at J to 5 bases, leaving 7 bases not matched to a gene. This CDR3 region has 15 residues. The sequenced CDR3 bases are TGTGCCAGTAGTATTGGCGGGACTAGCGTCCACGAG. Protein: CASSIGGTSVHE. The CDR3 reads in full as CASSIGGTSVHEQYF.

Turning to this clone: The CDR3 goes on 3 residues after the read ends, and that part is filled in from the germline J gene. The chain couples TRBV16 to TRBJ1-1; tentative D call: TRBD1 (5 bases). The germline CDR1 and CDR2 sequences are KGHSY and FQNENV. V was trimmed by 2 bases and J by 6 bases, leaving 13 bases between them. The CDR3 length is 14 residues. Partial CDR3 DNA: TGTGCCAGCAGCCAAGGGACTGGGAGGGCTGAA. Its translation is CASSQGTGRAE. The complete CDR3 protein is CASSQGTGRAEAFF. The variable domain in full, completed from reference TRBV16 and TRBJ1-1, reads GEEVAQTPKHLVRGEGQKAKLYCAPIKGHSYVFWYQQVLKNEFKFLISFQNENVFDETGMPKERFSAKCLPNSPCSLEIQATKLEDSAVYFCASSQGTGRAEAFFGQGTRLTVV.

There are a few counts of this clone. Sequencing ends 3 residues short of the CDR3 end; the germline J gene provides the rest. This chain joins TRBV30 and TRBJ1-2; D is undetermined. V was shortened by 0 bases and J by 2 bases, with 7 bases between the two germline ends. The length of the CDR3 is 13 residues. Per the germline V gene, CDR1 is GTSNPN and CDR2 is SVGIG (reference sequence). Partial CDR3 DNA: TGTGCCTGGAGTGTTACGGTGAACTATGGC. Protein product: CAWSVTVNYG. The whole CDR3 protein is CAWSVTVNYGYTF.

This clone was observed a few times. The CDR3 end falls 3 residues outside the read, so it is completed with the germline J gene. The chain recombines TRBV7-9 with TRBJ1-2; D not certain. The CDR3 extends over 14 amino acids. V was clipped by 5 bases and J by 5 bases, with 15 bases between them. Looked up from germline, CDR1 is SEHNR and CDR2 is FQNEAQ (reference sequence). Partial CDR3 DNA: TGTGCCAGCAGCCCAGGAGAGGGTTTATATGGC. Encoded protein: CASSPGEGLYG. The full CDR3 is CASSPGEGLYGYTF.